The 4 T cell receptor beta chains presented below share a single source sample, sequenced in a study of Ad26.COV2.S vaccination and SARS-CoV-2 variants. Noted treatment: some 20 received Ad26.COV2.S at low or high dose, single or two shots; about five received placebo; per-sample allocation not given. The samples were gathered on day 63 after the first injection of vaccine or placebo. This table comes from immunoSEQ multiplex PCR, and its TCRdb copy is limited to in-frame clones, with some not included. Among roughly 330,000 clones, 90% were seen once, and the ten largest hold about 5%. The source material was peripheral blood, sampled in a trial of Ad26.COV2.S vaccine versus placebo. The receptors were sampled from a person between 18 and 65 years old who received the Ad26.COV2.S COVID-19 vaccine or a placebo.

This clone was seen a few times. For the CDR3, the DNA is TGCGCCAGCAGCTGGACTAGCGGGGGGTACAATGAGCAGTTCTTC. It specifies CASSWTSGGYNEQFF. The chain has TRBV5-1 and TRBJ2-1, with TRBD2 matching over 14 bases. Per germline, CDR1 SGHRS and CDR2 YFSETQ. CDR3 length: 15 residues. J was trimmed by 4 bases and V by 3 bases; bases with no gene match: 0. Drawing the rest from reference TRBV5-1 and TRBJ2-1, the complete variable domain is KAGVTQTPRYLIKTRGQQVTLSCSPISGHRSVSWYQQTPGQGLQFLFEYFSETQRNKGNFPGRFSGRQFSNSRSEMNVSTLELGDSALYLCASSWTSGGYNEQFFGPGTRLTVL.

This rearrangement joins TRBV19 to TRBJ2-5, with TRBD2 identical over 8 bases. The CDR3 has 16 amino acids. Germline assignment: CDR1 LNHDA and CDR2 SQIVND (reference sequence). V dropped 3 bases and J dropped 5; count of bases not matched to a gene: 11. CDR3 DNA: TGTGCCAGTAGTATCGAGGGTAGCGGGGCGGGTGAGACCCAGTACTTC. This gives the protein CASSIEGSGAGETQYF. Together with reference TRBV19 and TRBJ2-5, the CDR3 gives the full variable domain: DGGITQSPKYLFRKEGQNVTLSCEQNLNHDAMYWYRQDPGQGLRLIYYSQIVNDFQKGDIAEGYSVSREKKESFPLTVTSAQKNPTAFYLCASSIEGSGAGETQYFGPGTRLLVL.

The chain recombines TRBV2 with TRBJ1-1; D perhaps matches TRBD1 (5 bases). Germline V gives CDR1 SNHLY, CDR2 FYNNEI. The CDR3 sequence is 17 residues long. The V gene lost 6 bases and the J gene lost 0 bases, with 20 bases spanning the gap. In DNA form, the CDR3 reads TGTGCCAGCAGGGAGGTTGGGGGGACTATTATGAACACTGAAGCTTTCTTT. Protein: CASREVGGTIMNTEAFF. Using reference TRBV2 and TRBJ1-1 for the parts outside the CDR3, the full variable domain is EPEVTQTPSHQVTQMGQEVILRCVPISNHLYFYWYRQILGQKVEFLVSFYNNEISEKSEIFDDQFSVERPDGSNFTLKIRSTKLEDSAMYFCASREVGGTIMNTEAFFGQGTRLTVV.

The genes are TRBV19 and TRBJ1-1; 9 bases are shared with TRBD1. The CDR3 runs to 15 residues. V shed 1 base and J 5 bases; nucleotides not matched to a gene: 5. The germline V gene has CDR1 LNHDA and CDR2 SQIVND (reference sequence). This CDR3 is CASSIGGQGRTEAFF. As DNA, the CDR3 is TGTGCCAGTAGTATAGGGGGACAGGGCCGGACTGAAGCTTTCTTT. The whole variable domain, filled in from reference TRBV19 and TRBJ1-1, reads DGGITQSPKYLFRKEGQNVTLSCEQNLNHDAMYWYRQDPGQGLRLIYYSQIVNDFQKGDIAEGYSVSREKKESFPLTVTSAQKNPTAFYLCASSIGGQGRTEAFFGQGTRLTVV.